This TCR beta chain is from a study of cytomegalovirus exposure and HLA in healthy donors. General study findings and limits: Analysis was performed later, and it showed HLA-associated TCR beta chains to be more clonally expanded than equally common others. An analysis that was carried out later associated 15,000 to 20,000 TCR beta sequences with HLA alleles at 0.05 false discovery rate.

V lost 1 base to trimming and J lost 7 bases; unmatched junction nucleotides: 4. Germline CDR1 and CDR2: SGHTA and FQGNSA. The length of the CDR3 is 16 residues. This PCR relied on a set of 60 Vbeta primers and 13 Jbeta primers. Assay used: immunoSEQ multiplex PCR; TCRdb lists only in-frame clones, some missing. This sample has around 110,000 clones; 73% occur once, and the top ten carry about 8%. As for this clone: What it recognizes is unknown.

This TCR came from a man in his thirties or forties in good health and CMV-seronegative. The rearrangement joins TRBV7-2 to TRBJ1-4; 12 nucleotides align to TRBD1. The specimen was PBMCs. The CDR3 region is CASSLVRDRGREKLFF. In nucleotides, the CDR3 is TGTGCCAGCAGCTTAGTTAGGGACAGGGGGCGTGAAAAACTGTTTTTT.